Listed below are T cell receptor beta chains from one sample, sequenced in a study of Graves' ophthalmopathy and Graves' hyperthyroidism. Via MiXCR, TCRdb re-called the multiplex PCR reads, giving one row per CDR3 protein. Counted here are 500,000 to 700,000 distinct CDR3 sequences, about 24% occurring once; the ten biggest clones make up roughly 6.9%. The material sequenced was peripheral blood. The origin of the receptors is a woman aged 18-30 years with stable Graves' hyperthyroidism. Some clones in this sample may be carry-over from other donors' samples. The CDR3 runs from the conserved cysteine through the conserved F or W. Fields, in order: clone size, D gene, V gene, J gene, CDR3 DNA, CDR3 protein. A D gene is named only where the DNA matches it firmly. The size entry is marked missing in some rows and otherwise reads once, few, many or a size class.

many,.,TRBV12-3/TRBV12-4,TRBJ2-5,TGTGCCAGCAGACCCGGGGTTCAAGAGACCCAGTACTTC,CASRPGVQETQYF
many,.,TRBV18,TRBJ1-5,TGTGCCAGCTCACCACCCGGACAGCTTGGTCAGCCCCAGCATTTT,CASSPPGQLGQPQHF
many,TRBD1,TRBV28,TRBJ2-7,TGTGCCAGCAGTGTACCGGGACAGACTCTCACCTACGAGCAGTACTTC,CASSVPGQTLTYEQYF
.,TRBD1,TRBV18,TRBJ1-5,TGTGCCAGCTCACGTTTAGGACAGGGGGATCAGCCCCAGCATTTT,CASSRLGQGDQPQHF
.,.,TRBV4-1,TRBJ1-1,TGCGCCAGCAGCCAAGACTTCGGTAACACTGAAGCTTGCTTT,CASSQDFGNTEACF
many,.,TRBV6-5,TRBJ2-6,TGTGCCAGCAGTTACTCGAACCCTCAGATCCTGACTTTC,CASSYSNPQILTF
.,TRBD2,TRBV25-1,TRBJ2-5,TGTGCCAGCAGTGAAAGCGAGGGAGGGACCCAGGAGACCCAGTACTTC,CASSESEGGTQETQYF
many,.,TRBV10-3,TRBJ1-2,TGTGCCATCAGTGAACAGTATGGCTACACCTTC,CAISEQYGYTF
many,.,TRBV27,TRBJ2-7,TGTGCCAGCGCCTCTCGGTGGGAGGAGCAGTACTTC,CASASRWEEQYF
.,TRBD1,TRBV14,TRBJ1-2,TGTGCCAGCAGCCAAATACAGGGGGCACATGGCTACACCTTC,CASSQIQGAHGYTF
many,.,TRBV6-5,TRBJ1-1,TGTGCCAGTCGAAGATCGGGTCGGGACACTGAAGCTTTCTTT,CASRRSGRDTEAFF
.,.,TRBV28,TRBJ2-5,TGTGCCAGCAGTTCCGGGGCAGCTGGTGGAGAGACCCAGTACTTC,CASSSGAAGGETQYF
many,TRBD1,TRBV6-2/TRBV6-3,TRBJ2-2,TGTGCCAGCACCTGGGACAGGGCGAACACCGGGGAGCTGTTTTTT,CASTWDRANTGELFF
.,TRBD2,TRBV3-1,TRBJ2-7,TGTGCCAGCAGCCTGGGAGGGTCCGGCTACGAGCAGTGCTTC,CASSLGGSGYEQCF
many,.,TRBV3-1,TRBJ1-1,TGTGCCAGCAGCCAAGGGGGGTTGGAAGCTTTCTTT,CASSQGGLEAFF
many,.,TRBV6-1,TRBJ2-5,TGTGCCAGCAGTGAAGCCAGAGGGAGGTTTGACTACTTC,CASSEARGRFDYF
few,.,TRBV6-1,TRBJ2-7,TGTGCCAGCAGTGAAATTTCTGGGCAGTACAACGAGCAGTACTTC,CASSEISGQYNEQYF
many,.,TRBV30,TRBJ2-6,TGTGCCTCCAGGGCCCTACCCTCTGGGGCCAACGTCCTGACTTTC,CASRALPSGANVLTF
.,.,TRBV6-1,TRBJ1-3,TGTGCCAGCAGTCTTCCCTCCGGAAACACCATATATTTT,CASSLPSGNTIYF
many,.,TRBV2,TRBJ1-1,TGTGCCAGCAGTGTGGACGGGTACACTGAAGCTTTCTTT,CASSVDGYTEAFF
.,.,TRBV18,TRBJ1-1,TGTGCCAGCTCACCATTTGGCCACCTGAACATTGAAGCTTTCTTT,CASSPFGHLNIEAFF
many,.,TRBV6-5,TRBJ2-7,TGTGCCAGCAGTTACCGAGAGGCCTACGAGCAGTACTTC,CASSYREAYEQYF
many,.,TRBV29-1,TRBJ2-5,TGCAGCGTTGAAGTTGGGGGGCCCCAAGAGACCCAGTACTTC,CSVEVGGPQETQYF
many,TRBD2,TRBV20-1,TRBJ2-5,TGCAGTGCTACCGGGACTAGCGAACCACAAGAGACCCAGTACTTC,CSATGTSEPQETQYF
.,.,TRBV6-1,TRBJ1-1,TGTGCCAGCAGTCCGAGGGACCTCCAACCTGAAGCTTTCTTT,CASSPRDLQPEAFF
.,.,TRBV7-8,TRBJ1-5,TGTGCCAGCAGCTTATGGGCCGACAGGTCGGGGAGCAATCAGCCCCAGCATTTT,CASSLWADRSGSNQPQHF
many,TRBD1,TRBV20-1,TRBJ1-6,TGCAGTGCTAGAACTACAGGGGCGGGGTCACCCCTCCACTTT,CSARTTGAGSPLHF
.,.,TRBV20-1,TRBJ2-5,TGCAGTGCTATTGCAGGGAGCCCCCAAGAGACCCAGTACTTC,CSAIAGSPQETQYF
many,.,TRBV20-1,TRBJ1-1,TGCAGTGCTAGGGATGTACGAGTGAACACTGAAGCTTTCTTT,CSARDVRVNTEAFF
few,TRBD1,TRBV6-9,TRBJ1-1,TGTGCCATCGTCCCGGGACAGGGGACGGGAACTGAAGCTTTCTTT,CAIVPGQGTGTEAFF
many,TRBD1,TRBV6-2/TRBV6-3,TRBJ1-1,TGTGCCAGCAGTCCAGGGGGCGGGGGGGCGACTGAAGCTTTCTTT,CASSPGGGGATEAFF
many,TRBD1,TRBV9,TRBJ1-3,TGTGCCAGCAGCGTAGGAGGACAGGGCCGTGGAAACACCATATATTTT,CASSVGGQGRGNTIYF
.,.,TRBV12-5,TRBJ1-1,TGTGCTAGTGCAAGAGCCGGGACAACCACTGAAGCTTTCTTT,CASARAGTTTEAFF